Shown below are 23 T cell receptor beta chains from a single sample sequenced in a study of T cell repertoires in aging, cancer and after chemotherapy (dated by TCRdb to the late 2010s). The sequencer listed for this sample is Illumina MiSeq. Using a mixed TRB-A/B primer pool, multiplex touch-down PCR amplified rearranged TRB sequences covering the V, D and J segments. The public reads were quality trimmed at Q25 with fastp and then assembled into clones with MiXCR by TCRdb, keeping productive beta chains. Each entry merges the rows of one CDR3 protein and shows their most common DNA and genes. Here the sample has 3,500 to 5,000 distinct CDR3 sequences; around 26% occur a single time. The biggest ten clones account for 47% of the sample. TCR beta rearrangements were amplified from genomic DNA isolated from peripheral blood, not from sorted cells or RNA. The sample consisted of blood. All receptors derive from a human donor with a blood cancer.

This clonotype was picked up a small number of times. The chain combines TRBV30 with TRBJ2-7; D is possibly TRBD1 or TRBD2 (5 bases each). Trimming shortened V by 5 bases and J by 1 base, and 15 bases separated the two germline ends. The germline gives CDR1 GTSNPN, CDR2 SVGIG (reference sequence). This CDR3 is built from 14 residues. In nucleotides, the CDR3 is TGTGCCTGGGGTCCCGGGACGGCTTCCTACGAGCAGTACTTC. Translating gives CAWGPGTASYEQYF.

This clonotype was observed a few times. The gene calls are TRBV27 and TRBJ1-3; a weak D match, TRBD1 (5 bases). The CDR3 spans 15 residues. Germline CDR1 reads MNHEY; CDR2 reads SMNVEV (reference sequence). V was pared by 3 bases and J by 0 bases, with 9 bases between. CDR3: CASSLSTASGNTIYF. For the CDR3, the DNA is TGTGCCAGCAGTTTGTCGACAGCCTCTGGAAACACCATATATTTT.

By share of the sample, this clonotype is medium-sized (0.01 to 0.1%). At one end the junction does not follow the germline gene, possibly because of a read error. V and J are TRBV10-3 and TRBJ1-4; perhaps TRBD1 as D (5 bases). In germline, CDR1 is ENHRY, CDR2 SYGVKD. This CDR3 comprises 13 residues. Here the CDR3 reads CAISRGLGEKLFF. In DNA, the CDR3 is TGTGCAATCAGTAGGGGATTAGGTGAAAAACTGTTTTTT.

The V gene is TRBV27, the J gene TRBJ2-7; D may correspond to TRBD1 or TRBD2 (6 bases each). Germline loops: CDR1 MNHEY, CDR2 SMNVEV (reference sequence). Trimming removed 6 bases from V and 5 bases from J, with 17 bases in between. This CDR3 has 14 residues. CDR3 residues: CASSLSGGPNEQYF. As DNA, the CDR3 is TGTGCCAGCAGCCTGAGTGGGGGGCCCAACGAGCAGTACTTC.

The rearrangement joins TRBV5-1 to TRBJ2-5, with unresolved D. The CDR3 totals 14 residues. The germline V and J ends were trimmed by 1 base and 3 bases, with 10 bases remaining between them. Per the germline V gene, CDR1 is SGHRS and CDR2 is YFSETQ. CDR3: CASSLSFSKETQYF. CDR3 nucleotides: TGCGCCAGCAGCTTGAGCTTTTCCAAAGAGACCCAGTACTTC.

The gene calls are TRBV12-3 or TRBV12-4 and TRBJ2-5, with 8 nucleotides matching TRBD1. V dropped 5 bases and J dropped 7; count of bases not matched to a gene: 3. The CDR3 spans 12 residues. As DNA, the CDR3 is TGTGCCAGCAGTCAGGACAGGGTGACCCAGTACTTC. Protein sequence: CASSQDRVTQYF.

This clonotype was counted only a few times. The V gene is TRBV5-1, the J gene TRBJ2-1; a weak D match, TRBD1 (6 bases). Looked up from germline, CDR1 is SGHRS and CDR2 is YFSETQ. V lost 5 bases and J 9 bases, leaving 9 bases between the germline ends. This CDR3 is built from 11 residues. In nucleotides, the CDR3 is TGCGCCAGCAGGCGGACAGTTGAGCAGTTCTTC. This sequence encodes CASRRTVEQFF.

This clonotype was found a few times. The chain uses TRBV29-1 and TRBJ2-3, with TRBD2 matching 11 bases. The ends lost 4 bases at V and 1 base at J; junction bases unmatched: 16. Germline lookup yields CDR1 SQVTM and CDR2 ANQGSEA. The CDR3 contains 19 residues. CDR3 sequence: CSVASYFSGGALGTDTQYF. The CDR3 nucleotides read TGCAGCGTTGCCTCATATTTTAGCGGGGGGGCCCTAGGCACAGATACGCAGTATTTT.

V is TRBV30 and J is TRBJ1-6, with 8 bases that match TRBD1. CDR1 and CDR2 from the germline V gene are GTSNPN and SVGIG (reference sequence). CDR3 length equals 13 residues. Losses at the gene ends were 1 base for V and 8 bases for J; bases not matched to a gene: 1. CDR3 sequence: CAWSGQGHSPLHF. Written as DNA, the CDR3 is TGTGCCTGGAGTGGACAGGGGCATTCACCCCTCCACTTT.

Concerning this clonotype itself: The germline gene is not matched at one end of the junction; a read error may be the cause. The V and J genes are TRBV12-3 or TRBV12-4 and TRBJ2-1; 12 bases line up with TRBD2. CDR3 length: 15 residues. CDR3 sequence (DNA): TGTGCCAGCAGTCTAGCGGGAGGGGACTACAATGAGCAGTTCTTC. Amino acid sequence: CASSLAGGDYNEQFF.

This clonotype was detected only a few times. The chain joins TRBV10-3 to TRBJ1-1; 8 nucleotides align to TRBD1. Germline V gene lookup returns CDR1 ENHRY and CDR2 SYGVKD. The CDR3 runs 13 residues. J lost 6 bases, V lost 6 bases, and 6 bases had no gene match. CDR3 protein: CAIRDREDAEAFF. The CDR3 coding sequence is TGTGCCATCAGGGACAGGGAAGACGCTGAAGCTTTCTTT.

This chain uses TRBV18 with TRBJ2-5; D is undetermined. Germline loops: CDR1 KGHSH, CDR2 LQKENI. The V gene lost 4 bases and the J gene lost 2 bases, with 8 bases spanning the gap. CDR3 size: 13 residues. The CDR3 DNA reads as TGTGCCAGCTCACGTACAGCTCAAGAGACCCAGTACTTC. This gives the protein CASSRTAQETQYF.

The rearrangement joins TRBV27 to TRBJ1-2; perhaps TRBD1 as D (5 bases). Germline CDR1 is MNHEY and CDR2 is SMNVEV (reference sequence). The CDR3 spans 14 residues. V lost 5 bases, J lost 4 bases, and 14 bases lay in between. In DNA, the CDR3 is TGTGCCAGCAGTATCAACTCGGGGCCCTATGGCTACACCTTC. This codes for CASSINSGPYGYTF.

In this sample, this clonotype turned up a few times. The V call is TRBV18, the J call TRBJ1-2; the D is unclear. The CDR3 runs 13 residues. Germline V gene data show CDR1 as KGHSH and CDR2 as LQKENI. V lost 3 bases and J 9 bases, leaving 14 bases between the germline ends. The CDR3 here is CASSPARDMSYTF. CDR3 nucleotide sequence: TGTGCCAGCTCACCCGCGCGAGATATGAGCTACACCTTC.

Concerning this clonotype: A read error may produce the germline difference seen at one junction end. V and J are TRBV13 and TRBJ2-3, with a possible D match to TRBD2 (6 bases). This CDR3 has 19 residues. The germline V gene encodes CDR1 PRHDT and CDR2 FYEKMQ (reference sequence). CDR3 region: CASSLGRMVEGENTDTKYF. The CDR3 nucleotides are TGTGCCAGCAGCTTAGGCAGGATGGTGGAGGGCGAGAACACAGATACGAAGTATTTT.

The J gene is TRBJ1-1, the V gene TRBV5-4, with no clear D. Per germline, CDR1 SGHNT and CDR2 YYREEE (reference sequence). CDR3 length: 15 amino acids. Deletions cut 1 base from V and 6 bases from J, with 16 bases between. The CDR3 is CASSLMLLMGAEAFF. CDR3 in DNA: TGTGCCAGCAGCTTGATGCTCCTGATGGGCGCTGAAGCTTTCTTT.

This clonotype was detected only a few times. This chain joins TRBV6-5 and TRBJ1-4; TRBD1 aligns across 8 bases. The germline CDR1 and CDR2 sequences are MNHEY and SVGAGI. The CDR3 extends over 15 amino acids. The trim removed 0 bases at V and 7 bases at J, leaving 4 bases unmatched. The CDR3: CASSYSAGGTEKLFF. For the CDR3, the DNA is TGTGCCAGCAGTTACTCGGCAGGGGGCACTGAAAAACTGTTTTTT.

This clonotype is medium-sized by share. The chain links TRBV19 to TRBJ1-1, with D maybe TRBD1 (6 bases). Trimming left V 3 bases short and J 6 bases short, with 11 bases between. This CDR3 has 13 residues. Germline values: CDR1 LNHDA, CDR2 SQIVND (reference sequence). CDR3 residues: CASSMPYRAEAFF. The CDR3 DNA follows: TGTGCCAGTAGTATGCCGTACAGGGCTGAAGCTTTCTTT.

The rearrangement uses TRBV6-5 and TRBJ2-1; possible D gene TRBD1, 6 bases. Trimming shortened V by 2 bases and J by 7 bases, and 12 bases separated the two germline ends. Germline lookup yields CDR1 MNHEY and CDR2 SVGAGI. The CDR3 has 14 amino acids. CDR3 residues: CASSYGRGLNEQFF. In nucleotides, the CDR3 is TGTGCCAGCAGTTACGGCAGGGGCCTTAATGAGCAGTTCTTC.

This clonotype was seen a handful of times. The CDR3 spells CASSLSFPGRFAYEQYF. DNA of the CDR3: TGTGCCAGCAGTTTATCTTTTCCGGGGAGGTTCGCCTACGAGCAGTACTTC. The rearrangement joins TRBV27 to TRBJ2-7; D possibly corresponds to TRBD2 (6 bases). Trimming removed 0 bases from V and 2 bases from J, with 17 bases in between. The CDR3 totals 17 residues. The germline gives CDR1 MNHEY, CDR2 SMNVEV (reference sequence).

The chain couples TRBV5-6 to TRBJ2-2; 7 bases agree with TRBD1. V gave up 0 bases and J gave up 2 bases; unmatched junction bases: 1. The CDR3 extends over 15 amino acids. Germline values: CDR1 SGHDT, CDR2 YYEEEE. The CDR3 region is CASSLGGGNTGELFF. The CDR3 DNA sequence: TGTGCCAGCAGCTTGGGAGGGGGCAACACCGGGGAGCTGTTTTTT.

By its share, this clonotype is medium-sized. The chain combines TRBV11-3 with TRBJ1-2; D may be TRBD1 (5 bases). The CDR3 has 16 residues. The germline gives CDR1 SGHNT, CDR2 YENEEA. The V end lost 3 bases, the J end lost 2 bases, and 16 bases lay between the germline ends. CDR3 sequence reads: CASSLEGRDGNYGYTF. CDR3 coding DNA: TGTGCCAGCAGCTTGGAAGGCCGGGACGGAAACTATGGCTACACCTTC.

This clonotype is medium-sized. This rearrangement joins TRBV6-4 to TRBJ2-3, with 12 bases fitting TRBD2. This CDR3 region has 16 residues. CDR1 and CDR2 from the germline V gene are MRHNA and SNTAGT. The ends lost 4 bases at V and 4 bases at J; junction bases unmatched: 6. CDR3 coding DNA: TGTGCCAGCAGTGCCGGGACTAGCGGGTTCCCAGATACGCAGTATTTT. The encoded protein is CASSAGTSGFPDTQYF.